The clone carrying this TCR beta chain was counted at least ten times. The source of the sample is a study of T cell repertoires in cytomegalovirus infection. Each CDR3 protein is one row after TCRdb ran MiXCR on the reads. The table has about 140,000 distinct CDR3 sequences, 5% to 6.5% seen once; the top ten hold more than 15%. Germline trimming cut 5 bases from V and 0 bases from J; bases unmatched to any gene: 2. CDR1 and CDR2 (germline): SGHTA, FQGNSA. The CDR3 totals 15 residues. The sample comprised PBMCs. The sequence derives from a human donor in good health (CMV status not recorded). Some clones in this sample may be carry-over from other donors' samples. J is TRBJ1-3 and V is TRBV7-2; 9 bases match TRBD1. The CDR3 coding sequence is TGTGCCAGCAGCCAGGACAGGGGCTCTGGAAACACCATATATTTT. It codes for CASSQDRGSGNTIYF.